The 9 T cell receptor beta chains below come from one sample, sequenced in a study of beta chain features in type 1 diabetes. The whole isolated RNA underwent reverse transcription, so sequencing captured expressed TCRB transcripts. Assay: immunoSEQ multiplex PCR; the TCRdb copy retains only in-frame clones and omits some. The repertoire consists of just over 450,000 clones, with about 32% occurring once and the leading ten covering about 0.06%. The sequencing sample was made of naive CD4+ T cells from blood. The receptors stem from a man between 18 and 35 years old in good health.

This clone came up a few times. V is TRBV30 and J is TRBJ2-1, with TRBD1 matching over 9 bases. Unmatched junction bases numbered 12, after V lost 1 base and J lost 5 bases. Germline V CDR1 and CDR2: GTSNPN, SVGIG (reference sequence). The CDR3 covers 17 residues. CDR3 sequence reads: CAWSALDRGHLNNEQFF. CDR3 bases: TGTGCCTGGAGTGCGTTGGACAGGGGTCACCTTAACAATGAGCAGTTCTTC.

This clone was counted a few times. This chain joins TRBV25-1 and TRBJ2-1; D not resolved. The length of the CDR3 is 12 residues. The V and J ends lost 4 bases and 11 bases respectively, with 12 bases between them. Germline values: CDR1 MGHDK, CDR2 SYGVNS. The CDR3 nucleotides read TGTGCCAGCAGTGGTACGGTGGGGAAGCAGTTCTTC. Its translation: CASSGTVGKQFF.

This rearrangement joins TRBV23-1 to TRBJ2-6; D unclear. TRBV23-1 falls under the ORF class, with uncertain function. V lost 10 bases to trimming and J lost 10 bases, with 2 bases between them. The CDR3 runs to 8 residues. In nucleotides, the CDR3 is TGCGCCACAAACGTCCTGACTTTC. Protein product: CATNVLTF.

The chain recombines TRBV11-2 with TRBJ2-4; no firm D call. The germline CDR1 and CDR2 sequences are SGHAT and FQNNGV. V was trimmed by 2 bases and J by 0 bases, leaving 17 bases between them. The length of the CDR3 is 18 residues. The CDR3 coding sequence is TGTGCCAGCAGCTTAAGGCCGGGTCTATCACTAGCCAAAAACATTCAGTACTTC. Translated, it gives CASSLRPGLSLAKNIQYF. The full variable domain, rest sourced from reference TRBV11-2 and TRBJ2-4, is EAGVAQSPRYKIIEKRQSVAFWCNPISGHATLYWYQQILGQGPKLLIQFQNNGVVDDSQLPKDRFSAERLKGVDSTLKIQPAKLEDSAVYLCASSLRPGLSLAKNIQYFGAGTRLSVL.

This clone was seen only a few times. This sequence joins TRBV15 and TRBJ2-1, with TRBD1 matching 7 bases. This CDR3 spans 15 amino acids. The germline CDR1 and CDR2 sequences are LNHNV and YYDKDF (reference sequence). Trimming cost V 2 bases and J 8 bases; bases outside gene matches: 9. The CDR3: CATSRRQGDSDEQFF. The CDR3 DNA follows: TGTGCCACCAGCAGAAGACAGGGTGATTCGGATGAGCAGTTCTTC.

The chain couples TRBV4-2 to TRBJ2-1; 7 bases match TRBD2. The CDR3 is 20 amino acids. From germline, CDR1 is LGHNA and CDR2 YNFKEQ. J lost 0 bases, V lost 1 base, and 15 bases had no gene match. Here the CDR3 DNA reads TGTGCCAGCAGCCAAGCTTTCCAGAGCGGGACCTTTAGCTCCTACAATGAGCAGTTCTTC. Translated: CASSQAFQSGTFSSYNEQFF.

This chain joins TRBV9 and TRBJ1-1; no clear D. Germline V gene sequence: CDR1 SGDLS, CDR2 YYNGEE. Trimming pared 0 bases from V and 0 bases from J, leaving 9 bases between. This CDR3 region has 15 residues. This CDR3 is CASSVAHGMNTEAFF. CDR3 DNA sequence: TGTGCCAGCAGCGTAGCTCACGGTATGAACACTGAAGCTTTCTTT.

This clone has just a few counts. The chain couples TRBV7-7 to TRBJ2-2, with 9 bases that match TRBD1. J was trimmed by 3 bases and V by 4 bases; bases with no gene match: 3. The CDR3 has 15 amino acids. CDR1 is SSHAT and CDR2 is FNYEAQ in the germline V gene (reference sequence). The CDR3 sequence is CASSSQGADTGELFF. CDR3 nucleotides: TGTGCCAGCAGCTCACAGGGGGCGGACACCGGGGAGCTGTTTTTT.

In its sample, this clone was seen a few times. V gene TRBV2 combines with J gene TRBJ1-4; D remains ambiguous. The length of the CDR3 is 10 residues. Trimming left V 6 bases short and J 8 bases short, with 4 bases between. Germline V CDR1 and CDR2: SNHLY, FYNNEI. Written as DNA, the CDR3 is TGTGCCAGCAGAAGGGAAAAACTGTTTTTT. Its protein product is CASRREKLFF. The full variable domain, its missing parts supplied by reference TRBV2 and TRBJ1-4, is EPEVTQTPSHQVTQMGQEVILRCVPISNHLYFYWYRQILGQKVEFLVSFYNNEISEKSEIFDDQFSVERPDGSNFTLKIRSTKLEDSAMYFCASRREKLFFGSGTQLSVL.